In this sample, the clone carrying this TCR beta chain turned up once. The PCR ran on 60 Vbeta and 13 Jbeta primers. Some clones are missing from TCRdb's copy, which holds only in-frame ones; the method was immunoSEQ multiplex PCR. The table records 160,000 or so clones, about four fifths of them present only once. The data stem from a study of cytomegalovirus exposure and HLA in healthy donors. Germline V gene sequence: CDR1 LNHNV, CDR2 YYDKDF (reference sequence). This CDR3 has 15 amino acids. Nominally healthy donors were sampled, though unrecorded immune exposures were likely. The sequence came from a woman between 50 and 59 years old in good health and CMV-seronegative. This sequence joins TRBV15 and TRBJ2-5; 7 positions agree with TRBD2. The end of the DNA fits TRBJ2-7 better, so the J call may be wrong. Sequencing input: PBMCs. For the CDR3, the DNA is TGTGCCACCAGAGGGGAGGGGACCTTAAGGAACGAGCAGTACTTC. Translation gives CATRGEGTLRNEQYF.